The rows below give T cell receptor beta chains drawn from one sample of a study of response to subunit inactivated influenza vaccine. One entry per CDR3 protein, called by TCRdb with MiXCR from the RT-PCR reads. The table has 550,000 to 800,000 distinct CDR3 sequences, less than 20% seen once. The sequenced sample was PBMCs from blood, obtained about 13 days after vaccination. The receptors stem from a man in his fifties who received an inactivated influenza vaccine. Both conserved end residues are part of each CDR3. A D gene is named only where the DNA matches it firmly. A row's size may be missing; if present it is once, few, many or a size class.

clone_size: .; d_call: .; j_call: TRBJ1-1; v_call: TRBV11-3; cdr3_nt: TGTGCCAGCAGCTTTGCATCGGACACTGAAGCTTTCTTT; cdr3_aa: CASSFASDTEAFF
clone_size: few; d_call: .; j_call: TRBJ2-5; v_call: TRBV19; cdr3_nt: TGTGCCAGTAGTATCGGCAACCAAGAGACCCAGTACTTC; cdr3_aa: CASSIGNQETQYF
clone_size: many; d_call: .; j_call: TRBJ2-5; v_call: TRBV12-3/TRBV12-4; cdr3_nt: TGTGCCAGCAGTTCGGGGTTGCAAGAGACCCAGTACTTC; cdr3_aa: CASSSGLQETQYF
clone_size: many; d_call: TRBD1; j_call: TRBJ1-2; v_call: TRBV3-1; cdr3_nt: TGTGCCAGCAGCCAAGGACAGGGAGGCTATGGCTACACCTTC; cdr3_aa: CASSQGQGGYGYTF
clone_size: .; d_call: .; j_call: TRBJ2-5; v_call: TRBV12-3/TRBV12-4; cdr3_nt: TGTGCCAGCACCCTCGGGGTGTCGGAGACCCAGTACTTC; cdr3_aa: CASTLGVSETQYF
clone_size: .; d_call: TRBD1; j_call: TRBJ2-5; v_call: TRBV12-3/TRBV12-4; cdr3_nt: TGTGCCAGCAGTCCCAGACAGGGCAAGGAGACCCAGTACTTC; cdr3_aa: CASSPRQGKETQYF
clone_size: few; d_call: .; j_call: TRBJ2-5; v_call: TRBV12-3/TRBV12-4; cdr3_nt: TGTGCCAGCAGAAAGACAGTACAAGAGACCCAGTACTTC; cdr3_aa: CASRKTVQETQYF
clone_size: .; d_call: .; j_call: TRBJ1-3; v_call: TRBV29-1; cdr3_nt: TGCAGCGTTGTTCAGGGAAGAACTGGAAACACCATATATTTT; cdr3_aa: CSVVQGRTGNTIYF
clone_size: .; d_call: TRBD2; j_call: TRBJ2-5; v_call: TRBV5-1; cdr3_nt: TGCGCCAGCAGCTCCCACCTGGGCGGGGGGGAGACCCAGTACTTC; cdr3_aa: CASSSHLGGGETQYF
clone_size: .; d_call: .; j_call: TRBJ2-2; v_call: TRBV7-2; cdr3_nt: TGTGCCAGCAGCTTAGCCCTCCCACTTGGCGGGAAGAACACCGGGGAGCTGTTTTTT; cdr3_aa: CASSLALPLGGKNTGELFF
clone_size: .; d_call: .; j_call: TRBJ1-1; v_call: TRBV15; cdr3_nt: TGTGCCACCAGCAGAGGGGGGGGCTGGACTGAAGCTTTCTTT; cdr3_aa: CATSRGGGWTEAFF
clone_size: .; d_call: .; j_call: TRBJ2-1; v_call: TRBV5-6; cdr3_nt: TGTGCCAGCAGCTTGGTCAGGGTCAATGAGCAGTTCTTC; cdr3_aa: CASSLVRVNEQFF
clone_size: .; d_call: TRBD2; j_call: TRBJ2-2; v_call: TRBV4-1; cdr3_nt: TGCGCCAGCAGCCAAGAGGTAGCGGGAAACACCGGGGAGCTGTTTTTT; cdr3_aa: CASSQEVAGNTGELFF
clone_size: few; d_call: TRBD2; j_call: TRBJ2-1; v_call: TRBV7-9; cdr3_nt: TGTGCCAGCAGCTTAGCGCCAGGACTAGCGCGATACAATGAGCAGTTCTTC; cdr3_aa: CASSLAPGLARYNEQFF
clone_size: .; d_call: .; j_call: TRBJ1-1; v_call: TRBV18; cdr3_nt: TGTGCCAGCTCTCTTGACAGAAAACTTGAAGCTTTCTTT; cdr3_aa: CASSLDRKLEAFF
clone_size: .; d_call: .; j_call: TRBJ2-3; v_call: TRBV20-1; cdr3_nt: TGCTGTGCTAGAGATCCCCGGCGGGGCCGCACAGATACGCAGTATTTT; cdr3_aa: CCARDPRRGRTDTQYF
clone_size: once; d_call: .; j_call: TRBJ2-5; v_call: TRBV27; cdr3_nt: TGTGCCAGCAGTCCAAGACAGGGCGGAGGGCAAGAGACCCAGTACTTC; cdr3_aa: CASSPRQGGGQETQYF
clone_size: many; d_call: .; j_call: TRBJ2-1; v_call: TRBV2; cdr3_nt: TGTGCCAGCAGCCCCGAGGACAATGAGCAGTTCTTC; cdr3_aa: CASSPEDNEQFF
clone_size: few; d_call: TRBD2; j_call: TRBJ2-1; v_call: TRBV11-1; cdr3_nt: TGTGCCAGCAGCTTTCGCGGGAGGACCACCTACAATGAGCAGTTCTTC; cdr3_aa: CASSFRGRTTYNEQFF
clone_size: .; d_call: TRBD1; j_call: TRBJ2-1; v_call: TRBV12-3/TRBV12-4; cdr3_nt: TGTGCCAGCAGGAGGACAGGGTTTCACTACAATGAGCAGTTCTTC; cdr3_aa: CASRRTGFHYNEQFF
clone_size: few; d_call: .; j_call: TRBJ1-1; v_call: TRBV18; cdr3_nt: TGTGCCAGCTCACGGCAGGGCGAAGGGAACACTGAAGCTTTCTTT; cdr3_aa: CASSRQGEGNTEAFF
clone_size: few; d_call: .; j_call: TRBJ2-7; v_call: TRBV15; cdr3_nt: TGTGCCACCAGCAGAGATTCTGGTATCTACGAGCAGTACTTC; cdr3_aa: CATSRDSGIYEQYF
clone_size: few; d_call: TRBD2; j_call: TRBJ2-7; v_call: TRBV10-3; cdr3_nt: TGTGCCATCAGTGCTAGCGGCTCCTACGAGCAGTACTTC; cdr3_aa: CAISASGSYEQYF
clone_size: .; d_call: .; j_call: TRBJ2-3; v_call: TRBV11-1; cdr3_nt: TGTGCCAGCAGCCCACAGGCCCCGGGGCTAGCTCGGGCAGATACGCAGTATTTT; cdr3_aa: CASSPQAPGLARADTQYF
clone_size: .; d_call: .; j_call: TRBJ2-2; v_call: TRBV20-1; cdr3_nt: TGCAGTGCCCCGGACCGAAATTTCAACACCGGGGAGCTGTTTTTT; cdr3_aa: CSAPDRNFNTGELFF
clone_size: few; d_call: .; j_call: TRBJ2-1; v_call: TRBV4-3; cdr3_nt: TGCGCCAGCAGCCAAGCGGGTTACAATGAGCAGTTCTTC; cdr3_aa: CASSQAGYNEQFF
clone_size: many; d_call: .; j_call: TRBJ1-2; v_call: TRBV6-2/TRBV6-3; cdr3_nt: TGTGCCAGCAGCCAGGGACGGATAACCTTCTATGGCTACACCTTC; cdr3_aa: CASSQGRITFYGYTF
clone_size: few; d_call: TRBD1; j_call: TRBJ2-5; v_call: TRBV7-2; cdr3_nt: TGTGCCAGCAGCTTAACAGGGGGCGCGGGGGAGACCCAGTACTTC; cdr3_aa: CASSLTGGAGETQYF
clone_size: .; d_call: TRBD2; j_call: TRBJ2-1; v_call: TRBV28; cdr3_nt: TGTGCCAGCAGCCAAGGGACTAGCGGGCCTGCCTACAATGAGCAGTTCTTC; cdr3_aa: CASSQGTSGPAYNEQFF
clone_size: many; d_call: .; j_call: TRBJ2-3; v_call: TRBV7-9; cdr3_nt: TGTGCCAGCAGCTTAGATTACGGGAGAGAGACGCAGTATTTT; cdr3_aa: CASSLDYGRETQYF
clone_size: few; d_call: .; j_call: TRBJ2-1; v_call: TRBV20-1; cdr3_nt: TGCAGTGCATTAACGGGACTGTACAATGAGCAGTTCTTC; cdr3_aa: CSALTGLYNEQFF
clone_size: few; d_call: .; j_call: TRBJ2-5; v_call: TRBV25-1; cdr3_nt: TGTGCCAGCAGTGACGGAGAGACCCAGTACTTC; cdr3_aa: CASSDGETQYF
clone_size: few; d_call: .; j_call: TRBJ1-5; v_call: TRBV12-3/TRBV12-4; cdr3_nt: TGTGCCAGCAGTTTAGTTGACGTTCAGCCCCAGCATTTT; cdr3_aa: CASSLVDVQPQHF
clone_size: many; d_call: TRBD1; j_call: TRBJ2-4; v_call: TRBV20-1; cdr3_nt: TGCAGTGCTAGAGGACAGGGGCGGGGTCCCAAAAACATTCAGTACTTC; cdr3_aa: CSARGQGRGPKNIQYF
clone_size: .; d_call: TRBD2; j_call: TRBJ2-1; v_call: TRBV20-1; cdr3_nt: TGCAGTGCCGCCCCCCCTAGCGGGGGTAACAATGAGCAGTTCTTC; cdr3_aa: CSAAPPSGGNNEQFF
clone_size: .; d_call: .; j_call: TRBJ1-5; v_call: TRBV7-2; cdr3_nt: TGTGCCAGCAGCCAGATTGTGGGCAATCAGCCCCAGCATTTT; cdr3_aa: CASSQIVGNQPQHF
clone_size: .; d_call: TRBD2; j_call: TRBJ2-7; v_call: TRBV12-3/TRBV12-4; cdr3_nt: TGTGCCAGCAGCCTTAGCGGGAGTGGGTCCTACGAGCAGTACTTC; cdr3_aa: CASSLSGSGSYEQYF
clone_size: .; d_call: TRBD2; j_call: TRBJ2-7; v_call: TRBV3-1; cdr3_nt: TGTGCCAGCAGCCAGGGCGGGGGGGTTCGCGAGCAGTACTTC; cdr3_aa: CASSQGGGVREQYF
clone_size: few; d_call: .; j_call: TRBJ1-6; v_call: TRBV25-1; cdr3_nt: TGTGCCAGCAGTGATACAAGAAATAATTCACCCCTCCACTTT; cdr3_aa: CASSDTRNNSPLHF
clone_size: many; d_call: TRBD1; j_call: TRBJ2-1; v_call: TRBV6-4; cdr3_nt: TGTGCCAGCAGTGACTTTTCCACAGGGGGCAATGAGCAGTTCTTC; cdr3_aa: CASSDFSTGGNEQFF